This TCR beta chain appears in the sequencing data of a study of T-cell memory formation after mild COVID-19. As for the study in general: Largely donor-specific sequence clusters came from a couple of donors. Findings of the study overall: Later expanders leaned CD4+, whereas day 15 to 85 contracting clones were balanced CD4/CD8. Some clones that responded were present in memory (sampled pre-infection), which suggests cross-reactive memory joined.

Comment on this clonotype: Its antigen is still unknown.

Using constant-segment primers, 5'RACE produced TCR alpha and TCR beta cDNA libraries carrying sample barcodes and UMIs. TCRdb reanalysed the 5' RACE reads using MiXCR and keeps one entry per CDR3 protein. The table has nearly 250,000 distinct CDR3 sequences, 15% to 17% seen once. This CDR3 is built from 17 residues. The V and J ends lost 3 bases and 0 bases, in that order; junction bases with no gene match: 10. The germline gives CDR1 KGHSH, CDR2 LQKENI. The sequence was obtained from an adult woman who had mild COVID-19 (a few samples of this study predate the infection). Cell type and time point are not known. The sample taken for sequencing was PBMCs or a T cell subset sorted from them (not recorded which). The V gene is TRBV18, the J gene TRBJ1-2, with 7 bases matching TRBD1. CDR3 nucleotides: TGTGCCAGCTCACCGCTCCAGAAGGACAGGTCTAACTATGGCTACACCTTC. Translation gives CASSPLQKDRSNYGYTF.